The clone carrying this T cell receptor beta chain was observed a handful of times. Its target is unknown. This sample was taken from a study of CD8 T cells in ankylosing spondylitis. Broader study findings: Previously reported in reactive arthritis synovial fluid and blood were some of the motif variants. It appeared that ankylosing spondylitis blood was characterized by a TCR beta motif of under ten highly homologous variants.

This CDR3 contains 11 residues. V gave up 6 bases and J gave up 8 bases, with 8 bases separating them. Germline assignment: CDR1 DFQATT and CDR2 SNEGSKA (reference sequence). As the method for making TCR beta libraries, quantitative 5'-RACE with molecular barcodes was used. TCRdb ran MiXCR on the 5' RACE reads and lists one entry per CDR3 protein. This table holds under 950,000 distinct CDR3 sequences, 15% to 20% found once. Sequenced input: blood, either unsorted or a sorted T cell fraction (not recorded which). The J gene is TRBJ1-6, the V gene TRBV20-1, with D perhaps matching TRBD1 (5 bases). The sequence was collected from a male donor with ankylosing spondylitis. CDR3 coding DNA: TGCAGTGCCCGGGGGGATTCACCCCTCCACTTT. It translates to CSARGDSPLHF.